The 25 T cell receptor beta chains below all came from one sample that was sequenced in a study of glioma-infiltrating T cells. The iRepertoire nested amplicon-rescue multiplex PCR amplified TCR alpha and beta CDR3s from RNA. TCRdb ran MiXCR on the multiplex PCR reads and lists one entry per CDR3 protein. Of about 140,000 distinct CDR3 sequences detected, roughly 43% appear once; the ten largest clones hold over 15%. The specimen was glioma tissue, nonneoplastic brain tissue, or PBMCs (not recorded which). These TCRs come from a human donor with low-grade glioma or glioblastoma, undergoing nonglioma brain surgery, or in good health (not recorded which).

This clonotype showed up many times. The chain couples TRBV6-1 to TRBJ1-5; D not certain. V gave up 6 bases and J gave up 3 bases, with 6 bases separating them. The CDR3 runs 12 residues. Germline assignment: CDR1 MNHNS and CDR2 SASEGT. As DNA, the CDR3 is TGTGCCAGCAGCCAGGTCAATCAGCCCCAGCATTTT. Encoded protein: CASSQVNQPQHF.

Many counts were recorded for this clonotype. This chain uses TRBV6-1 with TRBJ2-7; D remains unclear. The CDR3 totals 12 residues. Trimming took off 5 bases at V and 7 bases at J, with 12 bases between the two ends. Per germline, CDR1 MNHNS and CDR2 SASEGT. The CDR3 loop reads CASSRPDGEQYF. In DNA form, the CDR3 reads TGTGCCAGCAGTCGTCCTGATGGGGAGCAGTACTTC.

The V call is TRBV2, the J call TRBJ2-7; D uncertain. CDR3 length: 14 amino acids. The germline gives CDR1 SNHLY, CDR2 FYNNEI. V dropped 2 bases and J dropped 3 bases, with 11 bases sitting between them. In DNA, the CDR3 is TGTGCCAGCAGTGAAATGCGGCTTAACTACGAGCAGTACTTC. This encodes CASSEMRLNYEQYF.

This clonotype was counted a few times. This chain uses TRBV4-1 with TRBJ2-1; weak D call: TRBD1 (6 bases). Germline V gene sequence: CDR1 MGHRA, CDR2 YSYEKL. There are 16 residues in the CDR3. The germline V and J ends were trimmed by 4 bases and 2 bases, with 15 bases remaining between them. The CDR3 region is CASSRQTGFPYNEQFF. The CDR3 bases are TGCGCCAGCAGCCGACAAACAGGGTTCCCCTACAATGAGCAGTTCTTC.

To note about this clonotype: One end of the junction does not line up with germline, which may come from a read error. J is TRBJ2-5 and V is TRBV10-3; TRBD1 or TRBD2 may be the D gene (6 bases each). Germline CDR1 is ENHRY and CDR2 is SYGVKD. The CDR3 extends over 15 amino acids. The CDR3: CTISERWQGRETQYF. The CDR3 nucleotides read TGTACCATCAGTGAGAGGTGGCAGGGGAGGGAGACCCAGTACTTC.

The chain employs TRBV6-2 or TRBV6-3 and TRBJ2-7; D is uncertain. The germline V and J ends were trimmed by 2 bases and 6 bases, with 14 bases remaining between them. The CDR3 runs to 14 residues. From germline, CDR1 is MNHEY and CDR2 SVGEGT. The chain's CDR3 is CASSYLLAESEQYF. CDR3 DNA sequence: TGTGCCAGCAGTTACCTATTGGCGGAAAGCGAGCAGTACTTC.

The CDR3, as DNA: TGTGCCATCAGTGCTTACAGGGGTGATCAGCCCCAGCATTTT. Its translation is CAISAYRGDQPQHF. The V call is TRBV10-3, the J call TRBJ1-5; 7 bases align to TRBD1. Germline CDR1 ENHRY, CDR2 SYGVKD. The CDR3 spans 14 residues. Losses at the gene ends were 4 bases for V and 5 bases for J; bases not matched to a gene: 5.

V usage is TRBV7-2 and J usage is TRBJ1-1, with D hard to call. Germline V lookup: CDR1 SGHTA, CDR2 FQGNSA. This CDR3 region has 14 residues. V was shortened by 2 bases and J by 1 base, with 8 bases between the two germline ends. The CDR3: CASSLHGKNTEAFF. The DNA of the CDR3 is TGTGCCAGCAGCTTACATGGCAAGAACACTGAAGCTTTCTTT.

The table lists this clonotype with many counts. The chain has TRBV27 and TRBJ1-5; TRBD1 aligns across 7 bases. The CDR3 runs to 14 residues. Unmatched junction bases numbered 4, after V lost 6 bases and J lost 2 bases. The germline CDR1 and CDR2 sequences are MNHEY and SMNVEV (reference sequence). Here the CDR3 DNA reads TGTGCCAGCAGAGGCAGGGGGGGCAATCAGCCCCAGCATTTT. Its protein is CASRGRGGNQPQHF.

A word on this clonotype: One junction end does not reproduce the germline sequence, and a read error may be involved. The chain recombines TRBV27 with TRBJ1-1; D gene ambiguous. The CDR3 loop spans 15 amino acids. Per germline, CDR1 MNHEY and CDR2 SMNVEV (reference sequence). The CDR3 is CASSLSGVMNIEAFF. In DNA, the CDR3 is TGTGCCAGCAGTTTGAGTGGCGTGATGAACATTGAAGCTTTCTTT.

The chain uses TRBV2 and TRBJ1-2; a weak D match, TRBD1 (5 bases). V shed 11 bases and J shed 4 bases, with 20 bases lying between them. This CDR3 has 14 residues. Germline lookup yields CDR1 SNHLY and CDR2 FYNNEI. CDR3 loop: CACNDGTGSYGYTF. For the CDR3, the DNA is TGTGCCTGCAACGACGGGACGGGGAGCTATGGCTACACCTTC.

This clonotype occurred once. J is TRBJ2-6 and V is TRBV2; no clear D. The CDR3 has 15 amino acids. Trimming stripped 7 bases from V and 0 bases from J, with 10 bases between. The germline CDR1 and CDR2 sequences are SNHLY and FYNNEI. In DNA form, the CDR3 reads TGTGCCAGCAAGTCAATAAGCTCTGGGGCCAACGTCCTGACTTTC. Amino acid sequence: CASKSISSGANVLTF.

The chain couples TRBV12-3 or TRBV12-4 to TRBJ1-1; weak D call: TRBD1 (5 bases). V lost 5 bases and J 2 bases, leaving 15 bases between the germline ends. This CDR3 comprises 15 residues. CDR3 DNA: TGTGCCAGCAGTCCCTCCGGGGGGAAAAACACTGAAGCTTTCTTT. It codes for CASSPSGGKNTEAFF.

This clonotype occurred a few times. The DNA of the CDR3 is TGTGCCAGCTTGCGACAGGGCTACGAGCAGTACTTC. It translates to CASLRQGYEQYF. The J gene is TRBJ2-7, the V gene TRBV28; 7 bases are shared with TRBD1. V lost 8 bases to trimming and J lost 3 bases; unmatched junction nucleotides: 4. Germline V gene sequence: CDR1 MDHEN, CDR2 SYDVKM. The CDR3 consists of 12 residues.

This clonotype has a handful of counts. The chain couples TRBV27 to TRBJ2-6; D is perhaps TRBD1 (6 bases). CDR1 is MNHEY and CDR2 is SMNVEV in the germline V gene (reference sequence). The CDR3 totals 17 residues. Between the trimmed V and J ends, which lost 4 bases and 1 base, there was a span of 14 bases. The CDR3 coding sequence is TGTGCCAGCAGTTCTGTGGTCGGACAGTCTGGGGCCAACGTCCTGACTTTC. Translation gives CASSSVVGQSGANVLTF.

This chain links TRBV6-1 with TRBJ1-1; D may be TRBD1 (5 bases). V lost 6 bases to trimming and J lost 5 bases, with 19 bases between them. Germline CDR1 and CDR2: MNHNS and SASEGT. This CDR3 spans 15 amino acids. DNA for the CDR3: TGTGCCAGCAGCAAAGGGGCCAAGGAGGGTACTGAAGCTTTCTTT. Translating gives CASSKGAKEGTEAFF.

The genes are TRBV5-5 and TRBJ2-3, with 12 nucleotides matching TRBD2. CDR1 and CDR2 (germline): SGHKS, YYEKEE (reference sequence). This CDR3 is 16 amino acids long. Losses at the gene ends were 3 bases for V and 2 bases for J; bases not matched to a gene: 4. CDR3 nucleotides: TGTGCCAGCAGCTGGGGACTAGCGGGCTCCACAGATACGCAGTATTTT. Its translation is CASSWGLAGSTDTQYF.

Within the sample, this clonotype is medium-sized. The rearrangement joins TRBV7-9 to TRBJ2-1; TRBD2 aligns across 8 bases. CDR1 is SEHNR and CDR2 is FQNEAQ in the germline V gene (reference sequence). The trim removed 5 bases at V and 7 bases at J, leaving 7 bases unmatched. CDR3 size: 14 residues. CDR3 coding DNA: TGTGCCAGCAGCCCGGGGACTAGTTTTAATGAGCAGTTCTTC. This gives the protein CASSPGTSFNEQFF.

The chain links TRBV20-1 to TRBJ1-2; 12 bases are a match to TRBD1. Germline V lookup: CDR1 DFQATT, CDR2 SNEGSKA (reference sequence). CDR3 length: 14 amino acids. Trimming took 6 bases from V and 6 from J; bases not matched to a gene: 8. For the CDR3, the DNA is TGCAGTGCCCAGAGGGGGACAGGGGGCAATGGCTACACCTTC. Translation: CSAQRGTGGNGYTF.

The chain combines TRBV12-3 or TRBV12-4 with TRBJ2-5; D is uncertain. This CDR3 spans 14 amino acids. Trimming removed 2 bases at V and 4 bases at J, with 11 bases between. This CDR3 reads CASSLFRMGETQYF. CDR3 DNA sequence: TGTGCCAGCAGTTTATTCAGGATGGGAGAGACCCAGTACTTC.

The rearrangement links TRBV6-1 to TRBJ1-1, with D unclear. Trimming took off 5 bases at V and 7 bases at J, with 11 bases between the two ends. The length of the CDR3 is 12 residues. Per the germline V gene, CDR1 is MNHNS and CDR2 is SASEGT. The chain's CDR3 is CASSSSRFEAFF. CDR3 DNA: TGTGCCAGCAGTTCTTCACGGTTTGAAGCTTTCTTT.

As to this clonotype: A read error may explain this, as a much larger clone is one base away. No conserved phenylalanine or tryptophan ends this CDR3, so it is likely a read error. This chain uses TRBV6-5 with TRBJ1-1; maybe TRBD1 (5 bases). The CDR3 runs 12 residues. In germline, CDR1 is MNHEY, CDR2 SVGAGI. The V gene lost 11 bases and the J gene lost 9 bases, with 19 bases spanning the gap. For the CDR3, the DNA is TGTGCCGCCGCGACGGGGGAAAGTAAAGCTTTCTTA. Amino acid sequence: CAAATGESKAFL.

This clonotype was recorded a few times. The chain employs TRBV7-2 and TRBJ1-6; D call uncertain. The CDR3 runs to 13 residues. CDR1 is SGHTA, CDR2 FQGNSA, per germline. The V and J ends lost 5 bases and 6 bases respectively, with 8 bases between them. Written as DNA, the CDR3 is TGTGCCAGCAGCCCCCAGGCTAATTCACCCCTCCACTTT. Amino acids: CASSPQANSPLHF. The full variable domain, completed using reference TRBV7-2 and TRBJ1-6, is GAGVSQSPSNKVTEKGKDVELRCDPISGHTALYWYRQSLGQGLEFLIYFQGNSAPDKSGLPSDRFSAERTGGSVSTLTIQRTQQEDSAVYLCASSPQANSPLHFGNGTRLTVT.

The chain uses TRBV6-1 and TRBJ1-1; 8 bases match TRBD1. CDR3 length: 14 amino acids. V dropped 10 bases and J dropped 5; count of bases not matched to a gene: 12. Germline V lookup: CDR1 MNHNS, CDR2 SASEGT. CDR3 in amino acids: CATSTQGAITEAFF. CDR3 nucleotides: TGTGCCACCTCAACCCAGGGGGCGATAACTGAAGCTTTCTTT.

This chain links TRBV6-5 with TRBJ2-1; D uncertain. Trimming shortened V by 2 bases and J by 7 bases, and 9 bases separated the two germline ends. This CDR3 spans 13 amino acids. Germline CDR1 reads MNHEY; CDR2 reads SVGAGI. CDR3 DNA: TGTGCCAGCAGTTACGGCAGCGCGAATGAGCAGTTCTTC. Translation gives CASSYGSANEQFF.